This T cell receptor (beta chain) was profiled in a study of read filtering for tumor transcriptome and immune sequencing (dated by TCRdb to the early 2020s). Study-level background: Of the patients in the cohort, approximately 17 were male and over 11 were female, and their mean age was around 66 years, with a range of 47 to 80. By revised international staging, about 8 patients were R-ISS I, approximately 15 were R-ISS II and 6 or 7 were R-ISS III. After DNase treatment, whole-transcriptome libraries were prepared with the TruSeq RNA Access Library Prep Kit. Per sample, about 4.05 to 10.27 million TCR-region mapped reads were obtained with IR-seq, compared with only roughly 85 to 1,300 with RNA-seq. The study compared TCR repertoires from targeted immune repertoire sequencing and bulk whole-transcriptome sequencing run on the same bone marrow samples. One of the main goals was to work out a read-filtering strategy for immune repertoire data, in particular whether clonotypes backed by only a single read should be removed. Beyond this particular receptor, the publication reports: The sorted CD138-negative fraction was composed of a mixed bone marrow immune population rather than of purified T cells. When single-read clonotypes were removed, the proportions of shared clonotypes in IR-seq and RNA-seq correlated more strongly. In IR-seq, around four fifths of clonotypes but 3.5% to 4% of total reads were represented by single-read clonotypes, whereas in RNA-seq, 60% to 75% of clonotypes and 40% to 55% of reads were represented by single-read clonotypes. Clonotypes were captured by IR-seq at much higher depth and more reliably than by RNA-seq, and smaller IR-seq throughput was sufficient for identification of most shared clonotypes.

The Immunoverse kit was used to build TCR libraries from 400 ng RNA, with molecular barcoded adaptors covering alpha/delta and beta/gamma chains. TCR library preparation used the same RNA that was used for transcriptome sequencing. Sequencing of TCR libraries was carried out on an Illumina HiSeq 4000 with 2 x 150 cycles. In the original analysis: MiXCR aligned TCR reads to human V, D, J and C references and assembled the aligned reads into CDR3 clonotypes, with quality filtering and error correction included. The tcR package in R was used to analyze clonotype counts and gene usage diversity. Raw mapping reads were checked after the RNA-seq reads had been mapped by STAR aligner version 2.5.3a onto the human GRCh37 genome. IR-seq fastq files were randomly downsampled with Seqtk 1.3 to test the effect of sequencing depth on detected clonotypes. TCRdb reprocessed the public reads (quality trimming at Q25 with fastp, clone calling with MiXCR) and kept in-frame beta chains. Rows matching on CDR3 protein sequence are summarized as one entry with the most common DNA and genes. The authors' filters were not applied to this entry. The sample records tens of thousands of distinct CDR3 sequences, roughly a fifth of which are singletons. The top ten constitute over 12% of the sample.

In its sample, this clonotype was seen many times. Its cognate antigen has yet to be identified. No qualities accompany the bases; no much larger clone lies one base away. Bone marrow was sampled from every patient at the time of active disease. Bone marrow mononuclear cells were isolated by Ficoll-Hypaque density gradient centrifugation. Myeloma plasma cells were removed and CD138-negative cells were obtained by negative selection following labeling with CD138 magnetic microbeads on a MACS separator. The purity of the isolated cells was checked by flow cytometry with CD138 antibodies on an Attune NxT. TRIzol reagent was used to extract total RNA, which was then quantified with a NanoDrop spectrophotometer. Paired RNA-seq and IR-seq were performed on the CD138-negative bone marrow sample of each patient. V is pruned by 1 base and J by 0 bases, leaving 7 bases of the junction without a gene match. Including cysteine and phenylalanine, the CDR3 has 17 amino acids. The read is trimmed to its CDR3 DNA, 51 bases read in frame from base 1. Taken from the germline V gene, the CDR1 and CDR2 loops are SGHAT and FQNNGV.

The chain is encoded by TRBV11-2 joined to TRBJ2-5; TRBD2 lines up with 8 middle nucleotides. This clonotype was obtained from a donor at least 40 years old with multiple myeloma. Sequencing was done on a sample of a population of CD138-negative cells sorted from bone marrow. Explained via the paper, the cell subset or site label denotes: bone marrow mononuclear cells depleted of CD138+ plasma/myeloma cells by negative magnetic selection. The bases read TGTGCCAGCAGCTTAGGGAGGACTAGCAGAAACCAAGAGACCCAGTACTTC. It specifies CASSLGRTSRNQETQYF.